The 9 T cell receptor beta chains below come from one sample, sequenced in a study of Ad26.COV2.S vaccination and SARS-CoV-2 variants. Treatment specified: some 20 received Ad26.COV2.S at low or high dose, single or two shots; roughly five received placebo; per-sample allocation not given. The samples date from day 63 after the first vaccine or placebo injection. Method: immunoSEQ multiplex PCR; TCRdb's copy keeps in-frame clones and lacks some. The table records about 350,000 clones, approximately 90% of them present only once. Source: peripheral blood, taken in a trial of Ad26.COV2.S vaccine versus placebo. These receptor sequences come from a person between 18 and 65 years old who received the Ad26.COV2.S COVID-19 vaccine or a placebo.

The gene calls are TRBV19 and TRBJ2-3; D is unclear. This CDR3 region has 15 residues. Germline values: CDR1 LNHDA, CDR2 SQIVND (reference sequence). V was pared by 5 bases and J by 2 bases, with 14 bases between. The CDR3 DNA is TGTGCCAGTAGTGAGTCCCTAGGCACCACAGATACGCAGTATTTT. Translating gives CASSESLGTTDTQYF.

This clone was detected a few times. The gene calls are TRBV9 and TRBJ2-2; unclear D gene. V lost 2 bases to trimming and J lost 0 bases, with 5 bases between them. There are 14 residues in the CDR3. Germline CDR1 and CDR2: SGDLS and YYNGEE. CDR3 nucleotide sequence: TGTGCCAGCAGCGTTATAGCGAACACCGGGGAGCTGTTTTTT. Translating it yields CASSVIANTGELFF.

The V and J genes are TRBV20-1 and TRBJ2-5; D call uncertain. This CDR3 has 11 residues. Germline CDR1 reads DFQATT; CDR2 reads SNEGSKA (reference sequence). The germline V and J ends were trimmed by 2 bases and 0 bases, with 1 base remaining between them. The CDR3 here is CSARNQETQYF. CDR3 DNA: TGCAGTGCTAGAAACCAAGAGACCCAGTACTTC.

The genes are TRBV18 and TRBJ1-1, with D hard to call. CDR1 KGHSH and CDR2 LQKENI come from the germline V gene. The CDR3 extends over 12 amino acids. V lost 0 bases and J lost 1, with 0 bases in between. The CDR3 DNA reads TGTGCCAGCTCACCACCGAACACTGAAGCTTTCTTT. The encoded protein is CASSPPNTEAFF.

The V call is TRBV19, the J call TRBJ1-5; maybe TRBD1 (5 bases). Germline assignment: CDR1 LNHDA and CDR2 SQIVND (reference sequence). V dropped 3 bases and J dropped 1 base, with 10 bases sitting between them. The CDR3 is made up of 15 amino acids. The CDR3 region has the DNA TGTGCCAGTAGTATGGGGCGGACCAGCAATCAGCCCCAGCATTTT. The encoded protein is CASSMGRTSNQPQHF.

V usage is TRBV12-3 or TRBV12-4 and J usage is TRBJ2-3; no firm D call. Trimming stripped 1 base from V and 9 bases from J, with 11 bases between. This CDR3 has 13 amino acids. The CDR3 is CASSLEQLRTQYF. The CDR3 DNA sequence: TGTGCCAGCAGTTTAGAACAGCTGAGGACGCAGTATTTT.

This chain links TRBV6-2 or TRBV6-3 with TRBJ2-3; the D gene is possibly TRBD2 (6 bases). The CDR3 is 17 amino acids. Germline CDR1 and CDR2: MNHEY and SVGEGT. The V gene lost 4 bases and the J gene lost 2 bases, with 19 bases spanning the gap. CDR3: CASSWGRDSLSTDTQYF. The CDR3 region has the DNA TGTGCCAGCAGTTGGGGACGGGACTCCTTGTCCACAGATACGCAGTATTTT.

The genes are TRBV5-1 and TRBJ2-7; TRBD1 agrees at 11 bases. The CDR3 spans 14 residues. Germline CDR1 is SGHRS and CDR2 is YFSETQ. Trimming took 0 bases from V and 5 from J; bases not matched to a gene: 1. As DNA, the CDR3 is TGCGCCAGCAGCTTGGGGACAGGGGGCGACGAGCAGTACTTC. Protein product: CASSLGTGGDEQYF.

The chain joins TRBV6-6 to TRBJ2-2, with D uncertain. Germline V CDR1 and CDR2: MNHNY, SVGAGI (reference sequence). The CDR3 runs to 14 residues. V dropped 8 bases and J dropped 1 base, with 11 bases sitting between them. CDR3 loop: CASSGQQNTGELFF. The CDR3 nucleotides read TGTGCCAGCTCGGGCCAGCAGAACACCGGGGAGCTGTTTTTT.